Below, 2 T cell receptor beta chains from the same sample are listed, as sequenced in a study of blood T cell repertoires in COVID-19. Method: immunoSEQ multiplex PCR; TCRdb's copy keeps in-frame clones and lacks some. The table records about 78,000 clones, about nine tenths of them present only once. The sequencing input was peripheral blood. These receptors all stem from a man aged 50-59 years with active or convalescent COVID-19.

This clone occurred once. This chain links TRBV7-8 with TRBJ2-1, with 8 bases lining up with TRBD2. Trimming cost V 7 bases and J 4 bases; bases outside gene matches: 12. CDR1 and CDR2 from the germline V gene are SGHVS and FQNEAQ. The CDR3 is 16 amino acids. The CDR3 DNA follows: TGTGCCAGCACCCCCCTGAGCGGGGGCGAGTACAATGAGCAGTTCTTC. Its translation is CASTPLSGGEYNEQFF.

Points on this clone: The sample holds other DNA sequences that translate to the same CDR3. The rearrangement uses TRBV18 and TRBJ1-2; D is uncertain. CDR3 length equals 17 residues. V was pared by 3 bases and J by 4 bases, with 21 bases between. Germline V gene data show CDR1 as KGHSH and CDR2 as LQKENI. The CDR3, as DNA: TGTGCCAGCTCACCCTCCCCCCTAGGAGGGTCCGTCTATGGCTACACCTTC. Its translation: CASSPSPLGGSVYGYTF.